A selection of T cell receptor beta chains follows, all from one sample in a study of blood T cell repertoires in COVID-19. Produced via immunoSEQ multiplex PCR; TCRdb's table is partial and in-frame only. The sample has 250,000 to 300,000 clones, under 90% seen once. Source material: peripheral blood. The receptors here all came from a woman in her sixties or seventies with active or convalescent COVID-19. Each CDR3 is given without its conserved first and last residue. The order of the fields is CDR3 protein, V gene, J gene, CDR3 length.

ASSPGQGYQPQH	TRBV18	TRBJ1-5	12
ASSPDSPGYGLA	TRBV2	TRBJ1-2	12
ASTSVPTGGNEQF	TRBV5-4	TRBJ2-1	13
ASSLRTGEPGELF	TRBV7-3	TRBJ2-2	13
ADTEYQETQY	TRBV2	TRBJ2-5	10
ASSSGTSGPSYNEQF	TRBV11-2	TRBJ2-1	15
ASSSGLARANTGELF	TRBV11-3	TRBJ2-2	15
ASSHSGQGNQPQH	TRBV6-5	TRBJ1-5	13
ASSSWADSPLH	TRBV12-3/TRBV12-4	TRBJ1-6	11
ASSILGGVVTEAF	TRBV19	TRBJ1-1	13
ASSQAGVGGPNTGELF	TRBV4-2	TRBJ2-2	16
ASSQEYGGGIYEQY	TRBV4-3	TRBJ2-7	14
ASSSLQGTYSNQPQH	TRBV5-6	TRBJ1-5	15
ASSDRDREGGRFPLTSGNYGYT	TRBV6-4	TRBJ1-2	22
ASSLRPPGEQY	TRBV5-6	TRBJ2-7	11
ASSFNRGSNTGELF	TRBV27	TRBJ2-2	14
AWSRGRVYT	TRBV30	TRBJ1-2	9
ASSQDSAGPTDTQY	TRBV3-1/TRBV3-2	TRBJ2-3	14